The T cell receptor beta chain described here comes from a study of T cell repertoires in cytomegalovirus infection. About the study: Indicated by public TCR beta signatures were CMV infection and matching HLA type.

From germline, CDR1 is MNHEY and CDR2 SMNVEV (reference sequence). CDR3 length equals 16 residues. J lost 7 bases, V lost 5 bases, and 12 bases had no gene match. TCRdb recomputed calls from the reads with MiXCR, one row per CDR3 protein. The sample has fewer than 550,000 distinct CDR3 sequences; about 11% are singletons. V is TRBV27 and J is TRBJ2-1; TRBD2 matches 9 bases. The sample comprised PBMCs. The source of this sequence is a human donor in good health (CMV status not recorded). Some clones in this sample may be carry-over from other donors' samples. CDR3 in DNA: TGTGCCAGCAGTGCGCTGGATAGCGGGAGATGGAATGAGCAGTTCTTC. Encoded protein: CASSALDSGRWNEQFF.